These 20 T cell receptor beta chains originate from one sample sequenced in a study of blood T cells in healthy people across ages (dated by TCRdb to about 2015). Libraries were made using 5' RACE. The instrument given in TCRdb is Illumina HiSeq 2500. The second PCR ran for roughly 6 to 11 cycles and used a J-beta primer mix along with a sample-barcoded 5' primer. The raw public reads went through TCRdb reprocessing: fastp at Q25, MiXCR clone calling, in-frame beta chains kept. Rows with a matching CDR3 protein are joined into one entry that keeps the most common DNA and genes. The sample yields roughly 1.5 million distinct CDR3 sequences; 42% were counted once. 4% of the sample is held by the ten biggest clonotypes. The sample was blood. Source of these receptors: a woman aged 18 to 35 in good health.

The CDR3 nucleotides read TGTGCCGTGGGGCGGGGGCTATACGAGCAGTACTTC. Its protein is CAVGRGLYEQYF. The V and J genes are TRBV10-3 and TRBJ2-7; D perhaps matches TRBD2 (7 bases). V shed 11 bases and J shed 4 bases, with 15 bases lying between them. Germline lookup yields CDR1 ENHRY and CDR2 SYGVKD. The CDR3 contains 12 residues.

This clonotype was seen only a few times. The V gene is TRBV12-3 or TRBV12-4, the J gene TRBJ2-5; 10 nucleotides align to TRBD2. The CDR3 extends over 15 amino acids. The junction had 14 bases not matched to a gene; V was cut back by 5 bases and J by 11 bases. The CDR3 region is CASSGGLANGNEQYF. CDR3 nucleotide sequence: TGTGCCAGCAGTGGGGGACTAGCGAACGGGAATGAGCAGTACTTC.

This clonotype was observed many times. This sequence joins TRBV3-1 and TRBJ2-7; the D gene is possibly TRBD1 (5 bases). The CDR3 consists of 11 residues. Germline V gene data show CDR1 as LGHDT and CDR2 as YNNKEL (reference sequence). Trimming took 6 bases from V and 5 from J, leaving 8 bases between them. CDR3 in DNA: TGTGCCAGCAGTCAGGGCCACGAGCAGTACTTC. It specifies CASSQGHEQYF.

This clonotype was recorded a few times. This sequence joins TRBV5-1 and TRBJ2-3; D possibly corresponds to TRBD1 (6 bases). CDR1 and CDR2 from the germline V gene are SGHRS and YFSETQ. Trimming took 3 bases from V and 5 from J, leaving 13 bases between them. This CDR3 spans 14 amino acids. CDR3 loop: CASSWGTTEDTQYF. The CDR3 bases are TGCGCCAGCAGCTGGGGGACAACGGAAGATACGCAGTATTTT.

The rearrangement joins TRBV6-2 or TRBV6-3 to TRBJ1-5, with D possibly matching TRBD1 (6 bases). The CDR3 runs to 14 residues. Trimming cost V 5 bases and J 5 bases, with 13 bases left between them. The germline V gene encodes CDR1 MNHEY and CDR2 SVGEGT. CDR3 coding DNA: TGTGCCAGCAGTCCGGACAGTTACTATCAGCCCCAGCATTTT. Translated: CASSPDSYYQPQHF.

V usage is TRBV27 and J usage is TRBJ2-4, with 10 bases lining up with TRBD2. This CDR3 spans 17 amino acids. V dropped 5 bases and J dropped 9; count of bases not matched to a gene: 16. The germline gives CDR1 MNHEY, CDR2 SMNVEV (reference sequence). CDR3 protein: CASSTIAGGRTRGIQYF. The CDR3 DNA sequence: TGTGCCAGCAGTACCATAGCGGGGGGTAGGACGCGGGGCATTCAGTACTTC.

This chain joins TRBV2 and TRBJ1-2; D is ambiguous. CDR3 length: 11 amino acids. Germline CDR1 is SNHLY and CDR2 is FYNNEI. V lost 6 bases and J 4 bases, leaving 6 bases between the germline ends. CDR3 sequence: CASSGIYGYTF. In nucleotides, the CDR3 is TGTGCCAGCAGCGGGATCTATGGCTACACCTTC.

Only a few counts were recorded for this clonotype. CDR3 protein: CSTTTGTGVNEQFF. In DNA, the CDR3 is TGCAGTACGACTACCGGGACAGGGGTCAATGAGCAGTTCTTC. The chain employs TRBV20-1 and TRBJ2-1, with 10 bases lining up with TRBD1. J gave up 6 bases and V 8 bases, and 10 bases lay outside the gene matches. Looked up from germline, CDR1 is DFQATT and CDR2 is SNEGSKA (reference sequence). The CDR3 is 14 amino acids.

The J gene is TRBJ2-7, the V gene TRBV25-1; 7 bases align to TRBD1. Germline CDR1 MGHDK, CDR2 SYGVNS. This CDR3 has 13 amino acids. Trimming took 6 bases from V and 5 from J; bases not matched to a gene: 7. CDR3 sequence reads: CASRNQTGNEQYF. CDR3 nucleotides: TGTGCCAGCAGAAACCAGACAGGGAACGAGCAGTACTTC.

There are a few counts of this clonotype. The chain carries TRBV20-1 and TRBJ2-1; the match to TRBD2 covers 8 bases. J lost 13 bases, V lost 2 bases, and 1 base had no gene match. The germline gives CDR1 DFQATT, CDR2 SNEGSKA (reference sequence). The CDR3 runs to 10 residues. The CDR3 nucleotides read TGCAGTGCTAGAAGCGGGAGTCAGTTCTTC. Its translation: CSARSGSQFF.

The rearrangement links TRBV6-1 to TRBJ2-1; D gene ambiguous. The germline V gene has CDR1 MNHNS and CDR2 SASEGT. Trimming pared 0 bases from V and 4 bases from J, leaving 10 bases between. The CDR3 spans 15 residues. CDR3 coding DNA: TGTGCCAGCAGTGAAGCGTCCTCCACTTACAATGAGCAGTTCTTC. Encoded protein: CASSEASSTYNEQFF.

The table lists this clonotype with a few counts. The J gene is TRBJ2-5, the V gene TRBV29-1; the D is unclear. Germline V gene data show CDR1 as SQVTM and CDR2 as ANQGSEA. Trimming pared 4 bases from V and 7 bases from J, leaving 16 bases between. The CDR3 runs to 13 residues. This CDR3 reads CSVVGLMLGTQYF. The CDR3 DNA reads TGCAGCGTTGTCGGGCTTATGTTGGGGACCCAGTACTTC.

This clonotype appeared a few times. The chain has TRBV9 and TRBJ2-1, with 7 nucleotides matching TRBD1. J lost 10 bases, V lost 4 bases, and 11 bases had no gene match. This CDR3 spans 14 amino acids. The germline gives CDR1 SGDLS, CDR2 YYNGEE. The CDR3 DNA reads TGTGCCAGCAGCATCGGGACAGTTAGCGTAGAGCAGTTCTTC. Its protein is CASSIGTVSVEQFF.

The chain uses TRBV6-5 and TRBJ2-7, with 8 bases lining up with TRBD2. Germline values: CDR1 MNHEY, CDR2 SVGAGI. CDR3 length: 11 residues. J lost 9 bases, V lost 8 bases, and 6 bases had no gene match. The CDR3 bases are TGTGCCAGCTCGGGAGGGGTGCTGCAGTACTTC. Protein product: CASSGGVLQYF.

The J gene is TRBJ1-1, the V gene TRBV5-1; D is undetermined. The CDR3 has 16 residues. V was pared by 0 bases and J by 0 bases, with 12 bases between. The germline V gene has CDR1 SGHRS and CDR2 YFSETQ. DNA for the CDR3: TGCGCCAGCAGCTTGGCGGGAATCAACATGAACACTGAAGCTTTCTTT. This sequence encodes CASSLAGINMNTEAFF.

The chain carries TRBV6-2 or TRBV6-3 and TRBJ1-2; a weak D match, TRBD1 (5 bases). V was shortened by 2 bases and J by 0 bases, with 13 bases between the two germline ends. There are 16 residues in the CDR3. The germline CDR1 and CDR2 sequences are MNHEY and SVGEGT. This CDR3 reads CASSYTLRTPNYGYTF. The CDR3, as DNA: TGTGCCAGCAGTTACACCCTAAGGACACCTAACTATGGCTACACCTTC.

This chain joins TRBV7-9 and TRBJ2-2, with D perhaps matching TRBD2 (5 bases). The V end lost 5 bases, the J end lost 0 bases, and 19 bases lay between the germline ends. Germline V gene lookup returns CDR1 SEHNR and CDR2 FQNEAQ (reference sequence). The CDR3 totals 18 residues. The CDR3 spells CASSTPGGSYSNTGELFF. CDR3 DNA sequence: TGTGCCAGCAGCACTCCCGGCGGGTCTTATTCGAACACCGGGGAGCTGTTTTTT. Variable domain in full (rest from reference TRBV7-9 and TRBJ2-2): DTGVSQNPRHKITKRGQNVTFRCDPISEHNRLYWYRQTLGQGPEFLTYFQNEAQLEKSRLLSDRFSAERPKGSFSTLEIQRTEQGDSAMYLCASSTPGGSYSNTGELFFGEGSRLTVL.

This clonotype was seen repeatedly, ten times or more. The V and J genes are TRBV7-2 and TRBJ2-1; D remains ambiguous. V lost 2 bases and J lost 6, with 5 bases in between. Per germline, CDR1 SGHTA and CDR2 FQGNSA. This CDR3 contains 12 residues. The CDR3 is CASSLSSNEQFF. The DNA for the CDR3 is TGTGCCAGCAGCTTATCGAGCAATGAGCAGTTCTTC.

The chain is built from TRBV25-1 and TRBJ1-2, with D uncertain. Germline values: CDR1 MGHDK, CDR2 SYGVNS. V lost 10 bases and J 2 bases, leaving 14 bases between the germline ends. The CDR3 spans 13 residues. The CDR3 coding sequence is TGTGCCACCGCTAGAACAGAGAACTATGGCTACACCTTC. This translates into CATARTENYGYTF.

The chain is built from TRBV4-3 and TRBJ2-2; 7 bases line up with TRBD2. In germline, CDR1 is LGHNA, CDR2 YSLEER. V shed 4 bases and J 7 bases; nucleotides not matched to a gene: 9. The CDR3 runs 15 residues. CDR3 sequence: CASSPEAGDGGELFF. In DNA form, the CDR3 reads TGCGCCAGCAGCCCTGAGGCGGGAGATGGCGGGGAGCTGTTTTTT.